This TCR beta chain originates from a study of spatial heterogeneity in lung cancer. Study-wide background: Each unique TCR and UMI combination was seen more than ten times on average in raw reads.

MiXCR, run by TCRdb on the 5' RACE reads, gives a single entry per CDR3 protein. The table records 15,000 or so distinct CDR3 sequences, just under 8% of them present only once. This clonotype appeared many times. The CDR3 runs to 13 residues. Between the trimmed V and J ends, which lost 6 bases and 6 bases, there was a span of 12 bases. The time point was: sample taken at primary tumor resection. Without sorting, whole RNA was sequenced from tumor, nontumor lung or frozen PBMC. The donors were 72 patients with non-small cell lung cancer that was early-stage and untreated. The rearrangement uses TRBV12-3 or TRBV12-4 and TRBJ1-5; the D gene is possibly TRBD1 (6 bases). The sample was PBMCs, taken at surgery. The clonotype was recovered from a female donor with early-stage non-small cell lung cancer. The CDR3 spells CASRQGSSQPQHF. The CDR3 coding sequence is TGTGCCAGCAGACAGGGATCCAGTCAGCCCCAGCATTTT.